These T cell receptor beta chains were read from a single sample in a study of breast tumors, draining lymph nodes, adjacent tissues. From the multiplex PCR reads, TCRdb called clonotypes with MiXCR, one entry per CDR3 protein. This sample carries 150,000 to 250,000 distinct CDR3 sequences, 25% to 40% of them seen once, and the ten largest clones take 4% to 5.5%. Sequenced input: axillary lymph node tissue. These receptor sequences come from a female donor with breast cancer. Some clones in this sample may be carry-over from other donors' samples. The CDR3 runs from the conserved cysteine through the conserved F or W.

j_call v_call cdr3_aa
TRBJ2-7 TRBV7-9 CASSRGTSLSYEQYF
TRBJ1-4 TRBV14 CASSQETGGSEKLFF
TRBJ2-7 TRBV30 CAWSGPQYEGIMGEQYF
TRBJ1-2 TRBV28 CANSNLRGGYGYTF
TRBJ1-2 TRBV4-3 CASSQQHMQGGYGYTF
TRBJ1-4 TRBV12-3/TRBV12-4 CASSPGGLHNEKLFF
TRBJ2-1 TRBV10-2 CASSESSTGTYNEQFF
TRBJ1-2 TRBV7-9 CASSLAVGYYGYTF
TRBJ2-1 TRBV18 CASSLGSSDEQFF
TRBJ1-1 TRBV7-9 CASSPGQGAFGKNTEAFF
TRBJ1-2 TRBV2 CASRAGTANYGYTF
TRBJ2-7 TRBV28 CASSIPGTSGTEQYF
TRBJ1-6 TRBV25-1 CASSELGGTDLGNSPLHF
TRBJ2-1 TRBV19 CASSPGSGRNNEQFF
TRBJ1-5 TRBV12-3/TRBV12-4 CASSFEETQHF
TRBJ1-5 TRBV7-8 CASSITDRHNQPQHF
TRBJ2-7 TRBV2 CARDTGGATYEQYF
TRBJ2-1 TRBV11-2 CASSPTVGTYNEQFF
TRBJ1-2 TRBV9 CASSVGGSAVEGSTF
TRBJ2-1 TRBV10-2 CASTQSGLSNNEQFF
TRBJ1-5 TRBV12-3/TRBV12-4 CASRRGKPQHF
TRBJ1-4 TRBV7-9 CASSSSDREGKKLFF
TRBJ2-7 TRBV11-2 CASSLNSLDRVSSYEQYF
TRBJ1-1 TRBV5-4 CASSSQGGTEAFF
TRBJ1-2 TRBV7-2 CASSSTLNYGYTF
TRBJ2-3 TRBV5-1 CASSPSRDGTDTQYF
TRBJ1-2 TRBV11-2 CASSPQGGLNYGYTF
TRBJ2-7 TRBV6-1 CASSEVWRASYEQYF
TRBJ2-3 TRBV9 CASSVGGSLPDTQYF
TRBJ1-6 TRBV7-9 CASSRTGGNSPLHF
TRBJ2-3 TRBV7-9 CASSISRNRDFADTQYF
TRBJ2-7 TRBV5-6 CASSYSQGREQYF
TRBJ1-2 TRBV7-9 CASRTGLGYTF
TRBJ1-3 TRBV29-1 CSTRQGGFSGNTIYF
TRBJ2-2 TRBV7-3 CASSPTPGTGELFF
TRBJ2-2 TRBV29-1 CSVEPRGLGGELFF
TRBJ2-1 TRBV6-2/TRBV6-3 CASTHGAEPPLLEQFF
TRBJ1-2 TRBV7-3 CASSPYPGGAYTF
TRBJ2-3 TRBV5-8 CAASGGTDTQYF
TRBJ1-4 TRBV7-9 CASSSGGGRGEKLFF
TRBJ1-2 TRBV12-3/TRBV12-4 CASSLEGYYGYTF
TRBJ2-1 TRBV20-1 CSARASGRNEQFF
TRBJ2-1 TRBV12-3/TRBV12-4 CARGSGRAEEQFF
TRBJ2-7 TRBV6-6 CASSHRMSSYEQYF
TRBJ2-7 TRBV28 CASSYRTGRGAGDPGQYF
TRBJ1-6 TRBV7-2 CASSLASVGHTNSPLHF
TRBJ1-6 TRBV3-1 CASSPGFRNSPFHF
TRBJ1-2 TRBV7-9 CASRRPGGDNYGYTF
TRBJ1-6 TRBV5-8 CASSPNRDARSYNSPLHF
TRBJ1-2 TRBV20-1 CSLRDRGRDYGYTF
TRBJ1-4 TRBV5-8 CASSFGTEPTNEKLFF